These 16 T cell receptor beta chains share one sample of origin, sequenced in a study of blood T cell repertoires in COVID-19. The method was immunoSEQ multiplex PCR; TCRdb's version includes in-frame clones alone and lacks a portion of them. Among about 350,000 clones listed, around 90% were seen once. Sequenced: peripheral blood. The receptors derive from an older woman with COVID-19, enrolled during active disease.

This sequence joins TRBV6-5 and TRBJ2-7; D is possibly TRBD1 (5 bases). V lost 6 bases and J 0 bases, leaving 12 bases between the germline ends. Germline CDR1 and CDR2: MNHEY and SVGAGI. The CDR3 runs 14 residues. DNA for the CDR3: TGTGCCAGCAGCCACGATCAGGGCTCCTACGAGCAGTACTTC. Its protein is CASSHDQGSYEQYF.

The rearrangement links TRBV18 to TRBJ1-4, with D unresolved. Germline CDR1 KGHSH, CDR2 LQKENI. The V end lost 3 bases, the J end lost 7 bases, and 9 bases lay between the germline ends. The CDR3 contains 13 residues. For the CDR3, the DNA is TGTGCCAGCTCACCTGTGTCCAGTGAAAAACTGTTTTTT. Translated: CASSPVSSEKLFF.

The chain carries TRBV2 and TRBJ1-1; D is unclear. Germline V lookup: CDR1 SNHLY, CDR2 FYNNEI. Trimming cost V 3 bases and J 10 bases, with 12 bases left between them. This CDR3 is 12 amino acids long. The CDR3 DNA sequence: TGTGCCAGCAGTGATGAGGTCGTAAGAGCTTTCTTT. Translating gives CASSDEVVRAFF.

This chain uses TRBV6-4 with TRBJ2-3, with 7 positions matching TRBD1. The junction had 8 bases not matched to a gene; V was cut back by 5 bases and J by 0 bases. This CDR3 is built from 16 residues. CDR1 is MRHNA, CDR2 SNTAGT, per germline. The CDR3 spells CASSTGATTSTDTQYF. The CDR3 DNA reads TGTGCCAGCAGTACAGGGGCGACGACTAGCACAGATACGCAGTATTTT.

A single count supports this clone. J is TRBJ2-1 and V is TRBV4-2, with 10 bases fitting TRBD2. Germline CDR1 LGHNA, CDR2 YNFKEQ. With 0 bases clipped from V and 0 bases from J, the junction kept 5 bases outside the gene matches. The CDR3 is 18 amino acids. In nucleotides, the CDR3 is TGTGCCAGCAGCCAAGACAGCGGGGGGGATAGCTCCTACAATGAGCAGTTCTTC. It encodes CASSQDSGGDSSYNEQFF.

V usage is TRBV3-1 (or the pseudogene TRBV3-2) and J usage is TRBJ1-1; weak D call: TRBD1 (6 bases). The CDR3 runs 13 residues. Per germline, CDR1 LGHDT and CDR2 YNNKEL (reference sequence). V lost 10 bases and J 5 bases, leaving 17 bases between the germline ends. CDR3 bases: TGTGCCATCGGAAGGGGGTTCGGGACTGAAGCTTTCTTT. Residues: CAIGRGFGTEAFF.

The V gene is TRBV7-3, the J gene TRBJ2-1; D is undetermined. Per germline, CDR1 SGHTA and CDR2 FQGTGA. This CDR3 is 16 amino acids long. Deletions cut 4 bases from V and 0 bases from J, with 13 bases between. The DNA of the CDR3 is TGTGCCAGCAGCTCCATTCTACGGAGCTCCTACAATGAGCAGTTCTTC. It encodes CASSSILRSSYNEQFF.

This chain links TRBV28 with TRBJ1-1; 10 bases are shared with TRBD1. Germline V gene sequence: CDR1 MDHEN, CDR2 SYDVKM. The junction had 4 bases not matched to a gene; V was cut back by 2 bases and J by 4 bases. The CDR3 loop spans 15 amino acids. The CDR3 reads CASSLRRTGGTEAFF. CDR3 sequence (DNA): TGTGCCAGCAGTTTAAGGAGGACAGGGGGCACTGAAGCTTTCTTT.

The chain's CDR3 is CSASRAGGPETQYF. The CDR3 DNA sequence: TGCAGTGCTAGTAGGGCGGGGGGACCAGAGACCCAGTACTTC. The chain employs TRBV20-1 and TRBJ2-5, with 8 nucleotides matching TRBD2. V gave up 3 bases and J gave up 4 bases; unmatched junction bases: 7. The germline V gene has CDR1 DFQATT and CDR2 SNEGSKA (reference sequence). The CDR3 is 14 amino acids.

CDR3 sequence (DNA): TGTGCTAGTGGCAAACGAACAGGGGCCGAGAATAATTCACCCCTCCACTTT. Translating it yields CASGKRTGAENNSPLHF. The chain uses TRBV12-5 and TRBJ1-6; 7 positions match TRBD1. J was trimmed by 5 bases and V by 6 bases; bases with no gene match: 13. This CDR3 is built from 17 residues. The germline V gene has CDR1 LGHNT and CDR2 FRNRAP.

The chain combines TRBV28 with TRBJ2-7; TRBD2 matches 9 bases. The length of the CDR3 is 16 residues. Germline V gene sequence: CDR1 MDHEN, CDR2 SYDVKM. Losses at the gene ends were 7 bases for V and 2 bases for J; bases not matched to a gene: 12. DNA for the CDR3: TGTGCCAGCACCCCTCGCGGGAGGGGTGGGACCTACGAGCAGTACTTC. Residues: CASTPRGRGGTYEQYF. Using reference TRBV28 and TRBJ2-7 for the parts outside the CDR3, the full variable domain is DVKVTQSSRYLVKRTGEKVFLECVQDMDHENMFWYRQDPGLGLRLIYFSYDVKMKEKGDIPEGYSVSREKKERFSLILESASTNQTSMYLCASTPRGRGGTYEQYFGPGTRLTVT.

The rearrangement links TRBV5-4 to TRBJ2-5; a weak D match, TRBD2 (5 bases). Trimming removed 3 bases from V and 0 bases from J, with 6 bases in between. The CDR3 has 13 residues. Germline assignment: CDR1 SGHNT and CDR2 YYREEE (reference sequence). The CDR3 sequence is CASSSTNQETQYF. The CDR3 nucleotides are TGTGCCAGCAGCTCGACTAACCAAGAGACCCAGTACTTC.

This clone was found once. CDR3 nucleotides: TGTGCCAGTAGTATGGGTCGGGGGATAGAGACCCAGTACTTC. This translates into CASSMGRGIETQYF. The chain is built from TRBV19 and TRBJ2-5; tentatively, D is TRBD2 (6 bases). The CDR3 loop spans 14 amino acids. The ends were cut back, 3 bases at V and 4 bases at J, with 12 bases in the middle. The V gene's germline CDR1 is LNHDA and CDR2 SQIVND (reference sequence).

This clone showed up just once. V and J are TRBV4-1 and TRBJ2-3; 10 bases align to TRBD2. V lost 1 base and J lost 2; bases outside the gene matches: 12. CDR3 length: 19 residues. The germline gives CDR1 MGHRA, CDR2 YSYEKL. The CDR3 loop is CASSQGPHLAGGFTDTQYF. CDR3 bases: TGCGCCAGCAGCCAAGGTCCTCATTTAGCGGGGGGATTCACAGATACGCAGTATTTT.

The chain joins TRBV3-1 (or the pseudogene TRBV3-2) to TRBJ1-2; D remains unclear. The CDR3 is 14 residues long. The V gene lost 6 bases and the J gene lost 3 bases, with 14 bases spanning the gap. Per germline, CDR1 LGHDT and CDR2 YNNKEL (reference sequence). Here the CDR3 DNA reads TGTGCCAGCAGGGTTTCCACGAGTCACTATGGCTACACCTTC. It specifies CASRVSTSHYGYTF.

This clone turned up a few times. The rearrangement links TRBV4-1 to TRBJ1-2, with unresolved D. This CDR3 contains 20 residues. Germline V gives CDR1 MGHRA, CDR2 YSYEKL. The V end lost 0 bases, the J end lost 2 bases, and 25 bases lay between the germline ends. CDR3 in DNA: TGCGCCAGCAGCCAAGATAAAGTTCGGGTCCCATTCGTAGGAAACTATGGCTACACCTTC. Translated, it gives CASSQDKVRVPFVGNYGYTF.